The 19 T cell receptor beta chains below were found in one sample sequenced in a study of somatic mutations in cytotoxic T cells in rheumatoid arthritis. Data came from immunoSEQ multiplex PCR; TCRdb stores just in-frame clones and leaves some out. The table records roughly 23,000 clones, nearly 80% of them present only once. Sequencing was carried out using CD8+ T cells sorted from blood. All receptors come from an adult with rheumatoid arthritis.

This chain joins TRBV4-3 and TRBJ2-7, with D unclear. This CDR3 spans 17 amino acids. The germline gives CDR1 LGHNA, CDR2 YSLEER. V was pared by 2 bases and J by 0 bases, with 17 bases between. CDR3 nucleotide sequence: TGCGCCAGCAGCCAAACTACCGGGCTTGGGGACTCCTACGAGCAGTACTTC. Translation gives CASSQTTGLGDSYEQYF.

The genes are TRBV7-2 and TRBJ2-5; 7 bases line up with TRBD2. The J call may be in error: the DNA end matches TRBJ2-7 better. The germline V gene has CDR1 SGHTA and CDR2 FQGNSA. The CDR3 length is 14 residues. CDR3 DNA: TGTGCCAGCAGCTTAGCGGGAGGGCCCTACGAGCAGTACTTC. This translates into CASSLAGGPYEQYF.

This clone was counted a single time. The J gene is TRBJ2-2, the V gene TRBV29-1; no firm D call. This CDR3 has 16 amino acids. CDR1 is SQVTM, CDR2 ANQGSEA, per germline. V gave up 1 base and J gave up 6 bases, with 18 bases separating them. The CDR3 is CSVEGDNPRESGELFF. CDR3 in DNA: TGCAGCGTTGAAGGGGATAATCCCCGAGAATCCGGGGAGCTGTTTTTT.

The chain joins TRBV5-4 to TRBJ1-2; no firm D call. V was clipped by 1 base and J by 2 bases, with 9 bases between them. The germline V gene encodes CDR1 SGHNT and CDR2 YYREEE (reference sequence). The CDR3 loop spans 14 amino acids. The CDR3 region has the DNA TGTGCCAGCAGCTTGCGCTTCGGAAACTATGGCTACACCTTC. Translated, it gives CASSLRFGNYGYTF.

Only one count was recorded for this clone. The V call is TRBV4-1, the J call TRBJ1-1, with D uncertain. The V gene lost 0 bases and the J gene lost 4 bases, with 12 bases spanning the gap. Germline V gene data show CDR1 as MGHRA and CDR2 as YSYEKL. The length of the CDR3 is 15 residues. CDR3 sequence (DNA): TGCGCCAGCAGCCAAGATATCGGACGGGGCACTGAAGCTTTCTTT. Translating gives CASSQDIGRGTEAFF.

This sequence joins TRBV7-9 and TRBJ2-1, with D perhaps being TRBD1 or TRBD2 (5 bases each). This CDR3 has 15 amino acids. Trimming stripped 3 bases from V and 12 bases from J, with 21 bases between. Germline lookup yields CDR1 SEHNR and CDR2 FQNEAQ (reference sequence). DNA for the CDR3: TGTGCCAGCAGCTTCGGTCGGGAATACCCCCAGGGGCAGTTCTTC. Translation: CASSFGREYPQGQFF.

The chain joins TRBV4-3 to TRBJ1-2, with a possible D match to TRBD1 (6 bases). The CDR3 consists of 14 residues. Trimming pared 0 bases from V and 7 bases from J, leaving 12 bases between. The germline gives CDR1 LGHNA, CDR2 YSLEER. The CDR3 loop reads CASSQDRGPIGYTF. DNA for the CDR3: TGCGCCAGCAGCCAAGATCGGGGGCCGATTGGCTACACCTTC.

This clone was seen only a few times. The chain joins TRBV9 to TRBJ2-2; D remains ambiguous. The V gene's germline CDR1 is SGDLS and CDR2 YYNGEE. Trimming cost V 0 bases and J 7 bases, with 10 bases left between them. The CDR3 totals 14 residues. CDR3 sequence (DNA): TGTGCCAGCAGCGTAGCCTACCGATTCGGGGAGCTGTTTTTT. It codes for CASSVAYRFGELFF.

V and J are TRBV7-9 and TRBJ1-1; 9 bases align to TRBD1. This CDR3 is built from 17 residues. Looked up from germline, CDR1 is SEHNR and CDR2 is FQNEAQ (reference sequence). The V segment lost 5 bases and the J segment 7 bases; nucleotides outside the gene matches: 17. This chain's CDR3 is CASSPPLGTGPRLEAFF. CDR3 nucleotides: TGTGCCAGCAGCCCCCCGTTGGGGACAGGGCCGCGCCTTGAAGCTTTCTTT.

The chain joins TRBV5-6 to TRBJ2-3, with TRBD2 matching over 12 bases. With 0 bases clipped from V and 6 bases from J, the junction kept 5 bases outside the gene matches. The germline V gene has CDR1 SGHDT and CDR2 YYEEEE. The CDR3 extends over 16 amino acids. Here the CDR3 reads CASSLGLAGGLDTQYF. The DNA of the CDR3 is TGTGCCAGCAGCTTGGGGCTAGCGGGAGGGCTCGATACGCAGTATTTT.

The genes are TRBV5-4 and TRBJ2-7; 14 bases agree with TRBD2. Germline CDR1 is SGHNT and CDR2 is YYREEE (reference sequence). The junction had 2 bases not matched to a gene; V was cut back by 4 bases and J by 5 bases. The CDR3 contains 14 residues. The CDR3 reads CASSPGLAGDEQYF. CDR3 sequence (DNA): TGTGCCAGCAGCCCGGGACTAGCGGGAGACGAGCAGTACTTC.

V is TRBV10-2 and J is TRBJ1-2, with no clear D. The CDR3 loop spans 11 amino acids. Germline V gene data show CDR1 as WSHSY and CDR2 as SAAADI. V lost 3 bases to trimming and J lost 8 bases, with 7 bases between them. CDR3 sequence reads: CASSELGGYTF. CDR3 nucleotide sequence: TGCGCCAGCAGTGAACTTGGAGGCTACACCTTC.

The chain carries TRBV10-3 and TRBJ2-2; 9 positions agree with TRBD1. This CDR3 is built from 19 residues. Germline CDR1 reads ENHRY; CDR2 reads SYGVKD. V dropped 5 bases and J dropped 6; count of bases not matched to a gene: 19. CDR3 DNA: TGTGCCATCAGTACCCCCGAGGGGGGACAGGGCTATTCGCCCGGGGAGCTGTTTTTT. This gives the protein CAISTPEGGQGYSPGELFF.

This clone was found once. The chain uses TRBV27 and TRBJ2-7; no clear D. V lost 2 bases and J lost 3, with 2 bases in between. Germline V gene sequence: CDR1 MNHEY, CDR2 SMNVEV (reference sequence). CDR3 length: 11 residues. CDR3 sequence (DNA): TGTGCCAGCAGTTTAGGCTACGAGCAGTACTTC. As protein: CASSLGYEQYF.

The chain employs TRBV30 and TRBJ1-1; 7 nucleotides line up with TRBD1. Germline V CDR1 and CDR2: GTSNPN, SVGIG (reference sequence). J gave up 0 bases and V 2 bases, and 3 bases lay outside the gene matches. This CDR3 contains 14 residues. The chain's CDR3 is CAWSRDSMNTEAFF. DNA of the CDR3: TGTGCCTGGAGTCGGGACAGCATGAACACTGAAGCTTTCTTT.

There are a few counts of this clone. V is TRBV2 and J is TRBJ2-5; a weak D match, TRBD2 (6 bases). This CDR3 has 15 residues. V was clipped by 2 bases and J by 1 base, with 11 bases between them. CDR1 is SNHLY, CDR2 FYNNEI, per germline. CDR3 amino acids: CASSELGGIQETQYF. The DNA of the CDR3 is TGTGCCAGCAGTGAACTCGGAGGGATCCAAGAGACCCAGTACTTC.

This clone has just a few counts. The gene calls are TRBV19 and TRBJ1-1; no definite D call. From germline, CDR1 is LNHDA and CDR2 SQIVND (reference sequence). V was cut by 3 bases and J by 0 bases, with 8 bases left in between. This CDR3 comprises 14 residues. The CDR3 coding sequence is TGTGCCAGTAGTATCGTGGCTTTGAACACTGAAGCTTTCTTT. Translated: CASSIVALNTEAFF.

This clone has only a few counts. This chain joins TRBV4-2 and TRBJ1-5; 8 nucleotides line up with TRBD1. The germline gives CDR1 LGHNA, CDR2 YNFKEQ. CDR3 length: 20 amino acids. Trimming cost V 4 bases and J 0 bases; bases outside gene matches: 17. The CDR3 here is CASSRPPGQATSYSNQPQHF. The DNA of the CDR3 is TGTGCCAGCAGCCGACCACCGGGACAGGCGACTAGTTATAGCAATCAGCCCCAGCATTTT.

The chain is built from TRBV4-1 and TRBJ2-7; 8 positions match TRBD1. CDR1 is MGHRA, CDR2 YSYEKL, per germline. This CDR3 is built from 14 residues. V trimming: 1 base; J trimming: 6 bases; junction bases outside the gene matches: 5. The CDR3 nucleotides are TGCGCCAGCAGCCAAGTGGGGACAGGTAGCGAGCAGTACTTC. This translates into CASSQVGTGSEQYF.